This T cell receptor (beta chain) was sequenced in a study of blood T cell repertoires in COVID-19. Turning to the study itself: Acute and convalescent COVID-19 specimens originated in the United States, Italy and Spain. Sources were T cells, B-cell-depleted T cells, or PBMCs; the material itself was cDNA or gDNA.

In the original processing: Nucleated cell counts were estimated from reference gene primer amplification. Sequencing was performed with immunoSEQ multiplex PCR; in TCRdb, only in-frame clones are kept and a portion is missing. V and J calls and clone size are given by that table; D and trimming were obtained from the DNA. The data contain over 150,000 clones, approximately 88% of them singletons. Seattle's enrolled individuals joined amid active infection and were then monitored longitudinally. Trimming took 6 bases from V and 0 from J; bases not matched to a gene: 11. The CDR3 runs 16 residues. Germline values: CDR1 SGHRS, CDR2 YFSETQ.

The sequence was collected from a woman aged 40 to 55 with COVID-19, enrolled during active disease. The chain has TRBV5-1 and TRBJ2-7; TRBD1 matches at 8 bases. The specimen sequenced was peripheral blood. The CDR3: CASTQGQGAVSYEQYF. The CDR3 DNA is TGCGCCAGCACCCAGGGGCAGGGGGCAGTCTCCTACGAGCAGTACTTC.